This TCR beta chain was captured in a study of T cell responses to AZD1222 COVID-19 vaccine. Regarding the study as a whole: Researchers took repertoire samples only after the peak T cell response had come.

Sequenced by immunoSEQ multiplex PCR; TCRdb stores in-frame clones only, minus some. This sample yields 100,000 to 150,000 clones, of which over 80% are seen a single time; approximately 5.4% belongs to the top ten. This CDR3 comprises 15 residues. Germline assignment: CDR1 SNHLY and CDR2 FYNNEI. V was trimmed by 6 bases and J by 9 bases, leaving 18 bases between them. With regard to this clone: No antigen is known for it.

The specimen comprised peripheral blood, sampled on day 0 of AZD1222 vaccination. The sequence derives from an adult in good health. The J gene is TRBJ1-6, the V gene TRBV2; D possibly corresponds to TRBD1 (5 bases). Here the CDR3 DNA reads TGTGCCAGCAGGGGGGAATCAGCGGGGATTTCACCCCTCCACTTT. Translation gives CASRGESAGISPLHF.